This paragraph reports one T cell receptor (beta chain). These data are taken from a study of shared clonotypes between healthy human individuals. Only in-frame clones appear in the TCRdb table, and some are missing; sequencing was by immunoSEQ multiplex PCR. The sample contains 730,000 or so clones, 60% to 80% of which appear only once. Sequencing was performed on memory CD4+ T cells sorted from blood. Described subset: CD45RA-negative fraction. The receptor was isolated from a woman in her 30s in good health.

The CDR3 DNA reads TGTGCCAGCAGTGAGGGGAGGGGAGCAGAAGGAGCTAGCAATCAGCCCCAGCATTTT. Translation gives CASSEGRGAEGASNQPQHF. This chain connects TRBV2 to TRBJ1-5, with a possible D match to TRBD1 (5 bases). This CDR3 is built from 19 residues. Germline V gene lookup returns CDR1 SNHLY and CDR2 FYNNEI. V lost 3 bases, J lost 0 bases, and 21 bases lay in between.